The next 13 T cell receptor beta chains were all read from a single sample in a study of early T cells in non-severe SARS-CoV-2 infection. TCRdb passed the 5' RACE reads through MiXCR, listing each CDR3 protein once. Of tens of thousands of distinct CDR3 sequences listed, 12% are singletons. What was sequenced was whole blood. These receptors all stem from an adult who was a healthcare worker with PCR-confirmed SARS-CoV-2 infection or an uninfected control (not recorded which).

The rearrangement joins TRBV12-3 or TRBV12-4 to TRBJ2-2, with D perhaps TRBD2 (6 bases). The V gene lost 6 bases and the J gene lost 6 bases, with 11 bases spanning the gap. CDR3 length: 13 residues. This CDR3 reads CASRRAGPGELFF. CDR3 bases: TGTGCCAGCAGGCGGGCGGGGCCCGGGGAGCTGTTTTTT.

This clonotype was picked up many times. The chain has TRBV7-3 and TRBJ2-1; possible D gene TRBD2, 6 bases. Germline values: CDR1 SGHTA, CDR2 FQGTGA. The ends were cut back, 5 bases at V and 8 bases at J, with 25 bases in the middle. The CDR3 contains 17 residues. The CDR3 coding sequence is TGTGCCAGCAGCCAAGCCTTCGGCGGGATTTTCAGCTATGAGCAGTTCTTC. Amino acids: CASSQAFGGIFSYEQFF. Looking up the rest from reference TRBV7-3 and TRBJ2-1 gives the full variable domain: GAGVSQTPSNKVTEKGKYVELRCDPISGHTALYWYRQSLGQGPEFLIYFQGTGAADDSGLPNDRFFAVRPEGSVSTLKIQRTERGDSAVYLCASSQAFGGIFSYEQFFGPGTRLTVL.

V and J are TRBV7-8 and TRBJ2-5; TRBD2 aligns across 8 bases. This CDR3 has 16 amino acids. The J segment lost 2 bases and the V segment lost 5 bases, leaving 10 bases of the junction unmatched. Germline loops: CDR1 SGHVS, CDR2 FQNEAQ. This CDR3 reads CASSVVAGQVQETQYF. CDR3 in DNA: TGTGCCAGCAGCGTCGTAGCGGGGCAGGTACAAGAGACCCAGTACTTC.

This chain connects TRBV12-3 or TRBV12-4 to TRBJ2-3; 7 bases are shared with TRBD2. V shed 5 bases, J shed 0 bases, and the junction held 8 bases outside the gene matches. This CDR3 is built from 16 residues. The CDR3 sequence: CASSDRAGESTDTQYF. DNA of the CDR3: TGTGCCAGCAGTGACCGGGCGGGAGAGAGCACAGATACGCAGTATTTT.

This clonotype was seen many times. V usage is TRBV5-1 and J usage is TRBJ1-1; D may be TRBD1 (6 bases). The CDR3 runs to 14 residues. Deletions cut 2 bases from V and 1 base from J, with 9 bases between. The germline V gene has CDR1 SGHRS and CDR2 YFSETQ. This CDR3 reads CASSLPGQNTEAFF. As DNA, the CDR3 is TGCGCCAGCAGCTTACCGGGACAGAACACTGAAGCTTTCTTT.

This clonotype was seen a few times. The V gene is TRBV11-2, the J gene TRBJ2-7; 11 bases align to TRBD2. This CDR3 is 15 amino acids long. Germline lookup yields CDR1 SGHAT and CDR2 FQNNGV. J gave up 5 bases and V 3 bases, and 6 bases lay outside the gene matches. This chain's CDR3 is CASSFRLAGTHEQYF. The DNA of the CDR3 is TGTGCCAGCAGCTTCAGACTAGCGGGAACGCACGAGCAGTACTTC. Filled out from reference TRBV11-2 and TRBJ2-7, the complete variable domain reads EAGVAQSPRYKIIEKRQSVAFWCNPISGHATLYWYQQILGQGPKLLIQFQNNGVVDDSQLPKDRFSAERLKGVDSTLKIQPAKLEDSAVYLCASSFRLAGTHEQYFGPGTRLTVT.

This clonotype occurred many times. The chain uses TRBV12-3 or TRBV12-4 and TRBJ2-3, with D maybe TRBD2 (5 bases). The CDR3 spans 15 residues. V was clipped by 5 bases and J by 2 bases, with 14 bases between them. The CDR3, as DNA: TGTGCCAGCAGTGCCCACCTAGCTAACACAGATACGCAGTATTTT. As protein: CASSAHLANTDTQYF.

Many counts were recorded for this clonotype. V usage is TRBV21-1 and J usage is TRBJ1-5; the table gives TRBD1 as D, unverified against the DNA. TRBV21-1 is an annotated pseudogene. The CDR3 has 14 residues. In DNA form, the CDR3 reads TGTGCCAGCAGCTTCCGGGACGTCAATCAGCCCCAGCATTTT. Its translation is CASSFRDVNQPQHF.

This clonotype appeared many times. This rearrangement joins TRBV7-3 to TRBJ1-1; D not certain. Germline V gene sequence: CDR1 SGHTA, CDR2 FQGTGA. V shed 3 bases and J shed 3 bases, with 8 bases lying between them. CDR3 length: 13 amino acids. Here the CDR3 reads CASSLMTYTEAFF. In nucleotides, the CDR3 is TGTGCCAGCAGCTTGATGACCTACACTGAAGCTTTCTTT.

This clonotype was detected ten times or more. The chain employs TRBV3-1 and TRBJ1-1; D is unclear. CDR1 and CDR2 from the germline V gene are LGHDT and YNNKEL (reference sequence). Trimming took 3 bases from V and 4 from J, leaving 12 bases between them. The CDR3 contains 14 residues. In DNA form, the CDR3 reads TGTGCCAGCAGCCACACGAAGAGGGCCACTGAAGCTTTCTTT. Encoded protein: CASSHTKRATEAFF.

A few counts support this clonotype. This chain uses TRBV20-1 with TRBJ2-7; unclear D gene. Germline loops: CDR1 DFQATT, CDR2 SNEGSKA (reference sequence). CDR3 length: 11 residues. The V end was cut by 3 bases, the J end by 5 bases, with 8 bases between. The CDR3 reads CSARVQHEQYF. CDR3 in DNA: TGCAGTGCTAGGGTCCAGCACGAGCAGTACTTC.

The V call is TRBV18, the J call TRBJ1-6, with TRBD1 matching over 8 bases. The V gene end was trimmed by 5 bases and the J gene end by 6 bases; junction bases not matched to a gene: 3. The CDR3 consists of 14 residues. CDR1 and CDR2 from the germline V gene are KGHSH and LQKENI. The CDR3 loop is CASSRDRLNSPLHF. In DNA, the CDR3 is TGTGCCAGCTCAAGGGACAGGCTTAATTCACCCCTCCACTTT.

This clonotype was detected ten times or more. The V gene is TRBV24-1, the J gene TRBJ2-7; 9 bases are shared with TRBD1. J was trimmed by 6 bases and V by 1 base; bases with no gene match: 9. The CDR3 loop spans 16 amino acids. Germline V gives CDR1 KGHDR, CDR2 SFDVKD. In DNA, the CDR3 is TGTGCCACCAGTGATTTTCCCCGGACAGGGGAAGCCGAGCAGTACTTC. This gives the protein CATSDFPRTGEAEQYF.